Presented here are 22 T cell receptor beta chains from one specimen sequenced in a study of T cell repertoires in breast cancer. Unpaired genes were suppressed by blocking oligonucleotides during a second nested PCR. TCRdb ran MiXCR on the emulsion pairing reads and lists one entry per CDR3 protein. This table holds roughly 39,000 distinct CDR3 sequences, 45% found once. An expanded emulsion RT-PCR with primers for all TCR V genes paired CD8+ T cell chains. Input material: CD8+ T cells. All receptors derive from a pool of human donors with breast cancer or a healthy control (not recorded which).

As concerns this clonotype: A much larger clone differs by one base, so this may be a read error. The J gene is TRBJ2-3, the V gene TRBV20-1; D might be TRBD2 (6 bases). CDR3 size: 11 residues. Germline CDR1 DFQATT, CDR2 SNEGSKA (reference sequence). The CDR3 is CSASLADAQYF. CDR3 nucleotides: TGCAGTGCTTCACTAGCAGATGCGCAGTATTTT.

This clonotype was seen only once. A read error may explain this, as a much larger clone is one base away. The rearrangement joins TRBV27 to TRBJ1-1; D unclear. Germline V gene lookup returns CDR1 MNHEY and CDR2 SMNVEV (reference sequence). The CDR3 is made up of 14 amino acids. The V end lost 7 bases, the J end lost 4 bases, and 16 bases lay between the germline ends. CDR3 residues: CASKSLPVSTEAFF. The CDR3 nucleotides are TGTGCCAGCAAATCCCTCCCAGTGAGCACTGAAGCTTTCTTT.

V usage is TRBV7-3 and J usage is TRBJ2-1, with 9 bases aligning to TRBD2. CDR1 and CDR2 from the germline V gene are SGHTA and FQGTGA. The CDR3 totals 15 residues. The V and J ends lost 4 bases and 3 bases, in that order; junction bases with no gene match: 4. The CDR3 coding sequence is TGTGCCAGCAGCTCGGGACTAGCTTTCTACAATGAGCAGTTCTTC. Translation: CASSSGLAFYNEQFF.

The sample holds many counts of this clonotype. Here the CDR3 DNA reads TGTGCCAGCAGTTTAACTCGCCCAGAACTTTACGAGCAGTACTTC. Amino acids: CASSLTRPELYEQYF. This chain uses TRBV27 with TRBJ2-7; D is undetermined. V lost 2 bases to trimming and J lost 4 bases, with 15 bases between them. The germline CDR1 and CDR2 sequences are MNHEY and SMNVEV (reference sequence). The CDR3 totals 15 residues.

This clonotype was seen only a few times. The CDR3, as DNA: TGTGCCAGTACGAGGGGCCTTAATGAAAAACTGTTTTTT. Its protein is CASTRGLNEKLFF. This chain links TRBV6-1 with TRBJ1-4, with D possibly being TRBD1 (5 bases). CDR1 is MNHNS, CDR2 SASEGT, per germline. The V and J ends lost 9 bases and 4 bases respectively, with 12 bases between them. The CDR3 loop spans 13 amino acids.

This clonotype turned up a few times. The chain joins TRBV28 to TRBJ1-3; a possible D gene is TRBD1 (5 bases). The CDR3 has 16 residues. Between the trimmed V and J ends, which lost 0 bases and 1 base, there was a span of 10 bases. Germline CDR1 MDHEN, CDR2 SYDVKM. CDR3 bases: TGTGCCAGCAGTTTATGGTTCGGGGGTTCTGGAAACACCATATATTTT. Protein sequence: CASSLWFGGSGNTIYF.

CDR3 amino acids: CATSRLPSGTGGPAGELFF. For the CDR3, the DNA is TGTGCCACCAGCAGACTTCCCTCCGGGACAGGGGGGCCGGCCGGGGAGCTGTTTTTT. The J gene is TRBJ2-2, the V gene TRBV15; the match to TRBD1 covers 11 bases. CDR3 length: 19 residues. Germline CDR1 and CDR2: LNHNV and YYDKDF (reference sequence). V shed 2 bases and J 6 bases; nucleotides not matched to a gene: 14.

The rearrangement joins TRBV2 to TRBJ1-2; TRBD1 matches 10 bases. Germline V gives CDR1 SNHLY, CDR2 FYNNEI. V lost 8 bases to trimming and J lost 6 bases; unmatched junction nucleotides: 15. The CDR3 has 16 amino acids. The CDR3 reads CASLFPGTGAGNGYTF. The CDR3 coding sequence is TGTGCCAGCCTTTTCCCGGGGACAGGGGCGGGAAATGGCTACACCTTC.

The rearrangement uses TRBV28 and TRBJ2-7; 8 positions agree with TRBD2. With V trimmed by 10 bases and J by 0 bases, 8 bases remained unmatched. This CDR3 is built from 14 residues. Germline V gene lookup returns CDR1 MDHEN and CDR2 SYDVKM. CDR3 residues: CATRGGLLSYEQYF. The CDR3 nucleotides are TGTGCCACCCGGGGGGGACTCCTCTCCTACGAGCAGTACTTC.

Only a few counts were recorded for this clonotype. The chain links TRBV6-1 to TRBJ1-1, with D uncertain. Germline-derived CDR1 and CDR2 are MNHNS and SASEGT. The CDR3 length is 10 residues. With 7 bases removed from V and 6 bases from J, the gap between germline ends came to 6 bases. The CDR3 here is CASIISEAFF. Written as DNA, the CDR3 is TGTGCCAGCATAATTTCTGAAGCTTTCTTT.

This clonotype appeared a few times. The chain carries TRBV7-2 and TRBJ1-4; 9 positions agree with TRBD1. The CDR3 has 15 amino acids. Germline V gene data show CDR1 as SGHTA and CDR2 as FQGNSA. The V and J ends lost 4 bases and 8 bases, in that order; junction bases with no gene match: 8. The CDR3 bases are TGTGCCAGCAGCTACCCGGGACAGGGAGGGGAAAAACTGTTTTTT. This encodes CASSYPGQGGEKLFF. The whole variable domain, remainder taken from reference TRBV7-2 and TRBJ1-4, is GAGVSQSPSNKVTEKGKDVELRCDPISGHTALYWYRQSLGQGLEFLIYFQGNSAPDKSGLPSDRFSAERTGGSVSTLTIQRTQQEDSAVYLCASSYPGQGGEKLFFGSGTQLSVL.

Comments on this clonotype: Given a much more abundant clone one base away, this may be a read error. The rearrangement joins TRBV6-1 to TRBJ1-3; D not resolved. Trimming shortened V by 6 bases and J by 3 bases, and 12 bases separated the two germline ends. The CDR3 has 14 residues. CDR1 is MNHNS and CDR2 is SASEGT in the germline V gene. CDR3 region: CASSSVGFGNTIYF. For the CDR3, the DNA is TGTGCCAGCAGCTCGGTGGGCTTTGGAAACACCATATATTTT.

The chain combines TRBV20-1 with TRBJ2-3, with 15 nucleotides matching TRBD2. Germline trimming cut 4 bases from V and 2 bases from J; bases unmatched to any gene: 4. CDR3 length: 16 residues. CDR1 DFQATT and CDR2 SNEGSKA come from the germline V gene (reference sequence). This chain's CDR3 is CSATGLAGGLTDTQYF. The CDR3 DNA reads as TGCAGTGCTACGGGACTAGCGGGAGGACTCACAGATACGCAGTATTTT.

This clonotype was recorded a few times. CDR3 residues: CASSYSRTGSAYTEAFF. The CDR3 DNA is TGTGCCAGCAGTTACTCACGGACAGGGTCTGCTTACACTGAAGCTTTCTTT. The chain recombines TRBV6-5 with TRBJ1-1; 8 positions agree with TRBD1. V lost 0 bases and J lost 3; bases outside the gene matches: 9. This CDR3 comprises 17 residues. Germline V gene sequence: CDR1 MNHEY, CDR2 SVGAGI.

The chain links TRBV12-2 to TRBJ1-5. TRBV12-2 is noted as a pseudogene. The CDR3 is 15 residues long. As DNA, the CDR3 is TGTGCAAGTCGAGCCCTTGGACGGTTTAATCAGCCCCAGCATTTT. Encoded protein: CASRALGRFNQPQHF.

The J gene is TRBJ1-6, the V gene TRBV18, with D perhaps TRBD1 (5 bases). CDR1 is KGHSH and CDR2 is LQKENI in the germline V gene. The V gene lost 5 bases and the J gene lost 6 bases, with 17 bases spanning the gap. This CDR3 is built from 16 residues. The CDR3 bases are TGTGCCAGCTCAGTCAGGGCCGTCAGCAGTAATTCACCCCTCCACTTT. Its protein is CASSVRAVSSNSPLHF.

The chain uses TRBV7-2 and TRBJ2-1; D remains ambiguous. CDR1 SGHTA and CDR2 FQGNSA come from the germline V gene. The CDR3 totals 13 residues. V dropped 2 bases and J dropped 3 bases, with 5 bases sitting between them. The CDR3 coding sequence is TGTGCCAGCAGCTTAAATCTCTACAATGAGCAGTTCTTC. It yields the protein CASSLNLYNEQFF.

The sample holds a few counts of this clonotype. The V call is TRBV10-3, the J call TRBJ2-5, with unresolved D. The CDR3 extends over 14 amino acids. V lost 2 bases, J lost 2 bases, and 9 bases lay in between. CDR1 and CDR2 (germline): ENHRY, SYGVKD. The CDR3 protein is CAISEGVNQETQYF. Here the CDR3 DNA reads TGTGCCATCAGTGAGGGGGTAAATCAAGAGACCCAGTACTTC.

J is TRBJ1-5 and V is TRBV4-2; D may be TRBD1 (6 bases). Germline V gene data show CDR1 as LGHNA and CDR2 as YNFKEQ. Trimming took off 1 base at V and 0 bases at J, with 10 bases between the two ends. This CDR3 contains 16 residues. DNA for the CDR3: TGTGCCAGCAGCCAAGGAGACAGGATTAGCAATCAGCCCCAGCATTTT. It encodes CASSQGDRISNQPQHF.

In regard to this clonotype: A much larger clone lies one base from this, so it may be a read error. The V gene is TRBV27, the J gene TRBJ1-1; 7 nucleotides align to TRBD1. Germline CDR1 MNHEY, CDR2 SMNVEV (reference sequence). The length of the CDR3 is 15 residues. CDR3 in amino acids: CASSSWDRTNTEALF. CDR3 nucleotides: TGTGCCAGCAGTTCTTGGGACAGAACGAACACTGAAGCTCTCTTT.

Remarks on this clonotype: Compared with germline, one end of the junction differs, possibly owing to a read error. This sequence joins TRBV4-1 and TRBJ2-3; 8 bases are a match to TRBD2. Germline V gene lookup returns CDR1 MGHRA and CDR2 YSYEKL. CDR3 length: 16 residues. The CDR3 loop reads CANSQGASGSTDTQYF. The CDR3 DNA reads TGCGCCAACAGCCAAGGGGCTAGCGGGAGCACAGATACGCAGTATTTT.

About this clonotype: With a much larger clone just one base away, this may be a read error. The CDR3 is CASSRQQGRVGELFF. The CDR3 DNA follows: TGCGCCAGCAGCCGCCAACAGGGCCGGGTCGGGGAGCTGTTTTTT. The rearrangement links TRBV4-1 to TRBJ2-2; D might be TRBD1 (6 bases). V dropped 4 bases and J dropped 7 bases, with 16 bases sitting between them. CDR1 is MGHRA, CDR2 YSYEKL, per germline. This CDR3 comprises 15 residues.